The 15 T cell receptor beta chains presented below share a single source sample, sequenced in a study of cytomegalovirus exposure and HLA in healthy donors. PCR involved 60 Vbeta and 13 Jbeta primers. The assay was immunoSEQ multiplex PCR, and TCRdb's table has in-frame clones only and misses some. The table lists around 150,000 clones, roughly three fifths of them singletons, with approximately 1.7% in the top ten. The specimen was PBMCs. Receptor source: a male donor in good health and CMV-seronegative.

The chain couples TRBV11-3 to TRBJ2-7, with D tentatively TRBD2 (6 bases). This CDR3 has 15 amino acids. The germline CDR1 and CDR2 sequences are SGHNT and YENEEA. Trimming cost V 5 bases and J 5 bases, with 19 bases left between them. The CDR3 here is CASSPRGGAVHEQYF. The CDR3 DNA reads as TGTGCCAGCAGCCCACGGGGCGGGGCCGTCCACGAGCAGTACTTC.

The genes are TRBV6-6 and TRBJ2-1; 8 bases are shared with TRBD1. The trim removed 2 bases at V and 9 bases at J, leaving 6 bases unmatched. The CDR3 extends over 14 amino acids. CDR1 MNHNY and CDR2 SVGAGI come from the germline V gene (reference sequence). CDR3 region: CASSYRDRRGEQFF. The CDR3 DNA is TGTGCCAGCAGTTACAGGGACAGGCGAGGTGAGCAGTTCTTC.

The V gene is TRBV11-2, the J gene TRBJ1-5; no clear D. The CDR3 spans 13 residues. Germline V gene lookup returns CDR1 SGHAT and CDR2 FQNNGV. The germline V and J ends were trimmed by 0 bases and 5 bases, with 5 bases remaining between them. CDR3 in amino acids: CASSLERDQPQHF. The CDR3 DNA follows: TGTGCCAGCAGCTTAGAGAGGGATCAGCCCCAGCATTTT.

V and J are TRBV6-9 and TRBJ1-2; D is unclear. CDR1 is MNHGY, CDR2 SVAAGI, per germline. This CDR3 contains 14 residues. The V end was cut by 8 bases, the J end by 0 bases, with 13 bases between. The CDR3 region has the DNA TGTGCCAGCCGAGGGTGGGCCTCTAACTATGGCTACACCTTC. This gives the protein CASRGWASNYGYTF.

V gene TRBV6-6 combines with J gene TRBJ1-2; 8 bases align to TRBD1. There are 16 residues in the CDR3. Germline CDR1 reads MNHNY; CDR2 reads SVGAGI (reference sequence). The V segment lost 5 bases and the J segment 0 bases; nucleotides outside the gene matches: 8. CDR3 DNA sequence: TGTGCCAGCAGTCCTTCGTGGGGACAGGCTAACTATGGCTACACCTTC. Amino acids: CASSPSWGQANYGYTF.

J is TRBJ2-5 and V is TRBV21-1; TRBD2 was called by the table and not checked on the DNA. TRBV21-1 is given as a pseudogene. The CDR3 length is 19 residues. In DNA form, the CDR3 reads TGTGCCAGCAGCAAGGACGGGAGTACGAGGTGGGGGGTCCAAGAGACCCAGTACTTC. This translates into CASSKDGSTRWGVQETQYF.

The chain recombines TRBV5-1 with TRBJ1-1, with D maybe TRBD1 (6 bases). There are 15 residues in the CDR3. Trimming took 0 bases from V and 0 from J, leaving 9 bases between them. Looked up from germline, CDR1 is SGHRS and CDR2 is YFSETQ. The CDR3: CASSLGTVMNTEAFF. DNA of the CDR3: TGCGCCAGCAGCTTGGGGACAGTCATGAACACTGAAGCTTTCTTT.

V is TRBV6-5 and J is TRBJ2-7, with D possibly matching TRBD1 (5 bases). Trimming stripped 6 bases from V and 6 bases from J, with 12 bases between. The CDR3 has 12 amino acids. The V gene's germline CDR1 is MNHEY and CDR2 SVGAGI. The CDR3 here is CASRKGFLEQYF. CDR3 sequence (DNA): TGTGCCAGCAGAAAGGGGTTTCTCGAGCAGTACTTC.

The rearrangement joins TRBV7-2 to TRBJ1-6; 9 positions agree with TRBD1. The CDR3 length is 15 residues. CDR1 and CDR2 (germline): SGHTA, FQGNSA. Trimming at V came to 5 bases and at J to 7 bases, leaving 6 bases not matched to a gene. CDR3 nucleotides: TGTGCCAGCAGCCAGACCGGGACAGGGAATTCACCCCTCCACTTT. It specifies CASSQTGTGNSPLHF.

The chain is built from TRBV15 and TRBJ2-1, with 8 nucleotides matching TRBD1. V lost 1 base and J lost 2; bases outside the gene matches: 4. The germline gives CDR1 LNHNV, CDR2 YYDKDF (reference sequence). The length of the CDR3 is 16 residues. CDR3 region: CATSRGKQGAYNEQFF. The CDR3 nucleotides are TGTGCCACCAGCAGAGGAAAACAGGGGGCCTACAATGAGCAGTTCTTC.

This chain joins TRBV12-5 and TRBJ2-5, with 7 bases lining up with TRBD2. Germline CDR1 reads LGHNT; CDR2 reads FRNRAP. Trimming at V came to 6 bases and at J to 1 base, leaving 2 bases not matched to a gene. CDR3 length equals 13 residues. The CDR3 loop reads CASGGTTQETQYF. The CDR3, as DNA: TGTGCTAGTGGCGGGACTACCCAAGAGACCCAGTACTTC.

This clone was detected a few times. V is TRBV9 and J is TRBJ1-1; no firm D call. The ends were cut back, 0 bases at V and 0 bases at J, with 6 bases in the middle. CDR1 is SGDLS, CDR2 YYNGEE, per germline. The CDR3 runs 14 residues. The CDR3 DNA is TGTGCCAGCAGCGTAGACAACCTGAACACTGAAGCTTTCTTT. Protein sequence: CASSVDNLNTEAFF.

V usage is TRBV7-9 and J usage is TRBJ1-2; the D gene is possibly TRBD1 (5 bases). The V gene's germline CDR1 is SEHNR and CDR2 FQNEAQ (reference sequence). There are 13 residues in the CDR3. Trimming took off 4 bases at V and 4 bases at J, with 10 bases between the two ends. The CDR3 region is CASSSDRPYGYTF. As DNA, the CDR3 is TGTGCCAGCAGCTCCGACAGACCCTATGGCTACACCTTC. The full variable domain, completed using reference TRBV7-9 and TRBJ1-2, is DTGVSQNPRHKITKRGQNVTFRCDPISEHNRLYWYRQTLGQGPEFLTYFQNEAQLEKSRLLSDRFSAERPKGSFSTLEIQRTEQGDSAMYLCASSSDRPYGYTFGSGTRLTVV.

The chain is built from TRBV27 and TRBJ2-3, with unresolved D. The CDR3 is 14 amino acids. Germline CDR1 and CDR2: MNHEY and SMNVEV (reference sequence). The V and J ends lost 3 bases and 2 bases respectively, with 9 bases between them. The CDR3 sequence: CASSFGPHTDTQYF. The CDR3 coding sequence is TGTGCCAGCAGTTTTGGGCCCCACACAGATACGCAGTATTTT.

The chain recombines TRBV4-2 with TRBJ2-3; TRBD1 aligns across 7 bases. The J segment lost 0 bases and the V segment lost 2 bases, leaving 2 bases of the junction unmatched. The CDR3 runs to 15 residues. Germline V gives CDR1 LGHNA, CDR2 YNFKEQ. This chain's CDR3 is CASSQSGQSTDTQYF. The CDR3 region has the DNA TGTGCCAGCAGCCAATCGGGACAGAGCACAGATACGCAGTATTTT.